A selection of T cell receptor beta chains follows, all from one sample in a study of blood T cell repertoires in COVID-19. Only in-frame clones appear in the TCRdb table, and some are missing; sequencing was by immunoSEQ multiplex PCR. The table has 140,000 to 150,000 clones, 85% seen once. The specimen was PBMCs or T cells enriched from blood (not recorded which). Every receptor here comes from a woman between 40 and 55 years old who had recovered from COVID-19. The CDR3 runs from the conserved cysteine through the conserved F or W. The D gene is left open where the match is weak. A row's size may be missing; if present it is once, few, many or a size class.

clone_size: -; v_call: TRBV9; d_call: -; j_call: TRBJ2-3; cdr3_nt: TGTGCCAGCAGCTGGACAGACGGCCCCACAGATACGCAGTATTTT; cdr3_aa: CASSWTDGPTDTQYF
clone_size: -; v_call: TRBV27; d_call: -; j_call: TRBJ1-6; cdr3_nt: TGTGCCACCCGCCAGGGCTCCTATAATTCACCCCTCCACTTT; cdr3_aa: CATRQGSYNSPLHF
clone_size: once; v_call: TRBV29-1; d_call: TRBD2; j_call: TRBJ2-5; cdr3_nt: TGCAGCGCGGCTAGCGGGGGGGCAAGAGAGACCCAGTACTTC; cdr3_aa: CSAASGGARETQYF
clone_size: -; v_call: TRBV29-1; d_call: TRBD1; j_call: TRBJ1-1; cdr3_nt: TGCAGCGTAGTGACAGGGGTCACTGAAGCTTTCTTT; cdr3_aa: CSVVTGVTEAFF
clone_size: -; v_call: TRBV2; d_call: -; j_call: TRBJ1-1; cdr3_nt: TGTGCCAGCACCTTTGCGAGGGGGGGGCAGAACACTGAAGCTTTCTTT; cdr3_aa: CASTFARGGQNTEAFF
clone_size: -; v_call: TRBV5-1; d_call: TRBD1; j_call: TRBJ2-3; cdr3_nt: TGCGCCAGCAGCATGGGACAGAGCACAGATACGCAGTATTTT; cdr3_aa: CASSMGQSTDTQYF
clone_size: -; v_call: TRBV11-2; d_call: -; j_call: TRBJ2-7; cdr3_nt: TGTGCCAGCAGCCCTCCGGGAAGCCAAGGGTACGAGCAGTACTTC; cdr3_aa: CASSPPGSQGYEQYF
clone_size: -; v_call: TRBV7-9; d_call: TRBD2; j_call: TRBJ2-3; cdr3_nt: TGTGCCAGCAGCCCGGGACTAGGAGGTCACACAGATACGCAGTATTTT; cdr3_aa: CASSPGLGGHTDTQYF
clone_size: -; v_call: TRBV5-1; d_call: -; j_call: TRBJ2-1; cdr3_nt: TGCGCCAGCAGCTTGGGGGGGCTCCGGGTCAATGAGCAGTTCTTC; cdr3_aa: CASSLGGLRVNEQFF
clone_size: -; v_call: TRBV27; d_call: -; j_call: TRBJ2-1; cdr3_nt: TGTGCCAGCAGTTTATCCCAGCGGAGCTCCTACAATGAGCAGTTCTTC; cdr3_aa: CASSLSQRSSYNEQFF
clone_size: -; v_call: TRBV9; d_call: -; j_call: TRBJ1-3; cdr3_nt: TGTGCCAGCAGCGTAGGCAGGGGCTCTGGAAACACCATATATTTT; cdr3_aa: CASSVGRGSGNTIYF
clone_size: once; v_call: TRBV30; d_call: -; j_call: TRBJ1-1; cdr3_nt: TGTGCCTGGAGTGCACTAAGGGGCTTCTCGGGAGCTTTCTTT; cdr3_aa: CAWSALRGFSGAFF
clone_size: many; v_call: TRBV11-2; d_call: TRBD1; j_call: TRBJ1-1; cdr3_nt: TGTGCCAGCAGGTTTGGGACAGGGGGTTCTGAAGCTTTCTTT; cdr3_aa: CASRFGTGGSEAFF
clone_size: many; v_call: TRBV29-1; d_call: TRBD1; j_call: TRBJ1-2; cdr3_nt: TGCAGCGTCGGGAGCTCGACAGGGAACTATGGCTACACCTTC; cdr3_aa: CSVGSSTGNYGYTF
clone_size: -; v_call: TRBV24-1; d_call: TRBD2; j_call: TRBJ2-5; cdr3_nt: TGTGCCACCAGTGATCCCCGCGGGACTAGCGGGAGACGGGAGACCCAGTACTTC; cdr3_aa: CATSDPRGTSGRRETQYF
clone_size: -; v_call: TRBV2; d_call: -; j_call: TRBJ2-1; cdr3_nt: TGTGCCAGCGAGGAGGGGACTGGCGCAAAATCCTACAATGAGCAGTTCTTC; cdr3_aa: CASEEGTGAKSYNEQFF
clone_size: -; v_call: TRBV9; d_call: TRBD1; j_call: TRBJ2-5; cdr3_nt: TGTGCCAGCAGCCAGGGGACAGAGAGGTACCAAGACACCCAGTACTTC; cdr3_aa: CASSQGTERYQDTQYF
clone_size: -; v_call: TRBV4-1; d_call: TRBD2; j_call: TRBJ2-5; cdr3_nt: TGCGCCAGCAGCCTACTTTTGACTAGCGGGAGACAAGAGACCCAGTACTTC; cdr3_aa: CASSLLLTSGRQETQYF
clone_size: -; v_call: TRBV10-3; d_call: -; j_call: TRBJ2-7; cdr3_nt: TGTGCCATCAGTCCAGGGGACTACGAGCAGTACTTC; cdr3_aa: CAISPGDYEQYF
clone_size: -; v_call: TRBV19; d_call: -; j_call: TRBJ2-4; cdr3_nt: TGTGCCAGTAGTACGGGCGGGGTAGCCAAAAACATTCAGTACTTC; cdr3_aa: CASSTGGVAKNIQYF
clone_size: -; v_call: TRBV2; d_call: -; j_call: TRBJ1-1; cdr3_nt: TGTGCCAGCTTTTTGGCACCTAACACTGAAGCTTTCTTT; cdr3_aa: CASFLAPNTEAFF
clone_size: -; v_call: TRBV30; d_call: -; j_call: TRBJ1-2; cdr3_nt: TGTGCCTGGAGCGGCTATGGCTACACCTTC; cdr3_aa: CAWSGYGYTF
clone_size: -; v_call: TRBV5-1; d_call: TRBD1; j_call: TRBJ2-7; cdr3_nt: TGCGCCAGCAGCTTGCACACAGGGGGTATAATCTCCTACGAGCAGTACTTC; cdr3_aa: CASSLHTGGIISYEQYF
clone_size: -; v_call: TRBV30; d_call: -; j_call: TRBJ2-1; cdr3_nt: TGTGCCTGGAGTGGGGACTCGCGTGCGTACAATGAGCAGTTCTTC; cdr3_aa: CAWSGDSRAYNEQFF
clone_size: -; v_call: TRBV4-1; d_call: -; j_call: TRBJ1-2; cdr3_nt: TGCGCCAGCAGCCAACCTATCCAGGACTATGGCTACACCTTC; cdr3_aa: CASSQPIQDYGYTF
clone_size: -; v_call: TRBV6-5; d_call: TRBD1; j_call: TRBJ1-1; cdr3_nt: TGTGCCAGCACACGACAGGGTTCGAACACTGAAGCTTTCTTT; cdr3_aa: CASTRQGSNTEAFF
clone_size: -; v_call: TRBV19; d_call: TRBD2; j_call: TRBJ2-1; cdr3_nt: TGTGCCAGTAGTCCTGGACTAGCGGGAGAGCAGTTCTTC; cdr3_aa: CASSPGLAGEQFF